Shown below are 30 T cell receptor beta chains from a single sample sequenced in a study of cytomegalovirus exposure and HLA in healthy donors. PCR amplification relied on 60 Vbeta primers (plus 13 Jbeta primers). Measured with immunoSEQ multiplex PCR; TCRdb has only the in-frame clones, and not every one. The data contain under 200,000 clones, more than 65% of them singletons. The sample taken for sequencing was PBMCs. Receptors were obtained from a man aged 25-45 years in good health and CMV-seronegative.

The rearrangement links TRBV27 to TRBJ2-7, with 8 bases matching TRBD1. Per the germline V gene, CDR1 is MNHEY and CDR2 is SMNVEV (reference sequence). The CDR3 extends over 16 amino acids. V trimming: 0 bases; J trimming: 0 bases; junction bases outside the gene matches: 4. The DNA of the CDR3 is TGTGCCAGCAGTTTATCGGAGGGGACAGGCTCCTACGAGCAGTACTTC. Encoded protein: CASSLSEGTGSYEQYF.

The CDR3 DNA reads TGTGCCAGCAGCCCCGGAGGGACAGGGTCTTCGGGCTACACCTTC. Translated: CASSPGGTGSSGYTF. The chain couples TRBV7-3 to TRBJ1-2; TRBD1 agrees at 9 bases. There are 15 residues in the CDR3. Per germline, CDR1 SGHTA and CDR2 FQGTGA. The V and J ends lost 5 bases and 8 bases, in that order; junction bases with no gene match: 12.

This sequence joins TRBV28 and TRBJ2-5; TRBD2 matches 7 bases. Germline V gene lookup returns CDR1 MDHEN and CDR2 SYDVKM. CDR3 length: 15 amino acids. J was trimmed by 7 bases and V by 3 bases; bases with no gene match: 11. The CDR3 region is CASSFPAGPLGTQYF. The CDR3 region has the DNA TGTGCCAGCAGTTTCCCAGCGGGGCCGTTGGGGACCCAGTACTTC.

For the CDR3, the DNA is TGTGCCAGCAGAGACGGGACTGTCTACAATGAGCAGTTCTTC. Amino acids: CASRDGTVYNEQFF. The rearrangement links TRBV7-2 to TRBJ2-1; TRBD2 is a possible D gene (6 bases). V lost 6 bases and J 3 bases, leaving 12 bases between the germline ends. Germline V gene data show CDR1 as SGHTA and CDR2 as FQGNSA. The CDR3 is 14 residues long.

The chain employs TRBV4-1 and TRBJ1-2; 11 positions match TRBD1. Germline lookup yields CDR1 MGHRA and CDR2 YSYEKL. Trimming took 5 bases from V and 7 from J; bases not matched to a gene: 9. The CDR3 loop spans 15 amino acids. This CDR3 reads CASSALTGTGGGYTF. As DNA, the CDR3 is TGCGCCAGCAGCGCCCTGACCGGGACAGGGGGTGGCTACACCTTC.

The V and J genes are TRBV7-9 and TRBJ2-7; D unclear. V shed 2 bases and J shed 5 bases, with 13 bases lying between them. Germline CDR1 and CDR2: SEHNR and FQNEAQ (reference sequence). This CDR3 spans 14 amino acids. The CDR3 DNA is TGTGCCAGCAGCTTACAGTCAGCGATCCACGAGCAGTACTTC. This sequence encodes CASSLQSAIHEQYF.

V is TRBV5-6 and J is TRBJ1-5; the D gene is possibly TRBD1 (6 bases). V lost 3 bases, J lost 0 bases, and 13 bases lay in between. Germline CDR1 SGHDT, CDR2 YYEEEE. There are 16 residues in the CDR3. The CDR3 loop is CASSSRGLYSNQPQHF. DNA of the CDR3: TGTGCCAGCAGCTCCAGGGGTCTTTATAGCAATCAGCCCCAGCATTTT.

V gene TRBV6-5 combines with J gene TRBJ1-1; a weak D match, TRBD1 (6 bases). This CDR3 has 15 residues. Trimming shortened V by 0 bases and J by 11 bases, and 19 bases separated the two germline ends. CDR1 is MNHEY, CDR2 SVGAGI, per germline. The CDR3 spells CASSYSGGGSIGAFF. CDR3 in DNA: TGTGCCAGCAGTTACTCAGGGGGTGGAAGCATTGGGGCTTTCTTT.

This clone was detected only a few times. The chain recombines TRBV6-5 with TRBJ1-3; D gene unclear. CDR3 size: 15 residues. The V end lost 5 bases, the J end lost 0 bases, and 11 bases lay between the germline ends. Germline CDR1 reads MNHEY; CDR2 reads SVGAGI. CDR3 sequence: CASSTDGYSGNTIYF. DNA of the CDR3: TGTGCCAGCAGTACCGACGGGTACTCTGGAAACACCATATATTTT.

This chain joins TRBV27 and TRBJ1-2, with 9 bases aligning to TRBD1. Germline CDR1 and CDR2: MNHEY and SMNVEV (reference sequence). The junction had 6 bases not matched to a gene; V was cut back by 3 bases and J by 4 bases. CDR3 length: 15 amino acids. DNA for the CDR3: TGTGCCAGCAGTTTTGGGGGGGACAGGGTCTATGGCTACACCTTC. The encoded protein is CASSFGGDRVYGYTF.

In this sample, this clone turned up once. The chain links TRBV6-5 to TRBJ1-1; possibly TRBD1 for D (6 bases). CDR1 is MNHEY, CDR2 SVGAGI, per germline. The V and J ends lost 6 bases and 3 bases respectively, with 14 bases between them. The length of the CDR3 is 14 residues. The CDR3 nucleotides are TGTGCCAGCAGGAACACAGGGTTTTACACTGAAGCTTTCTTT. Amino acid sequence: CASRNTGFYTEAFF.

This sequence joins TRBV4-3 and TRBJ2-1; 12 nucleotides line up with TRBD2. Germline CDR1 and CDR2: LGHNA and YSLEER. The CDR3 totals 15 residues. The ends lost 4 bases at V and 6 bases at J; junction bases unmatched: 4. The CDR3 loop is CASSRLAGASNEQFF. The CDR3 nucleotides are TGCGCCAGCAGCCGACTAGCGGGAGCGAGCAATGAGCAGTTCTTC.

The CDR3, as DNA: TGTGCCAGCAGCTGGGACAGTAATAGGTATCAGCCCCAGCATTTT. Translation gives CASSWDSNRYQPQHF. The chain couples TRBV7-2 to TRBJ1-5; 7 positions agree with TRBD1. Losses at the gene ends were 4 bases for V and 5 bases for J; bases not matched to a gene: 8. CDR1 is SGHTA and CDR2 is FQGNSA in the germline V gene. The CDR3 runs 15 residues. The full variable domain, completed using reference TRBV7-2 and TRBJ1-5, is GAGVSQSPSNKVTEKGKDVELRCDPISGHTALYWYRQSLGQGLEFLIYFQGNSAPDKSGLPSDRFSAERTGGSVSTLTIQRTQQEDSAVYLCASSWDSNRYQPQHFGDGTRLSIL.

This clone was found once. This sequence joins TRBV7-9 and TRBJ2-6; possibly TRBD2 for D (6 bases). The CDR3 is 18 amino acids. V was cut by 5 bases and J by 0 bases, with 17 bases left in between. Germline CDR1 reads SEHNR; CDR2 reads FQNEAQ (reference sequence). CDR3 loop: CASSPAWAGSSGANVLTF. As DNA, the CDR3 is TGTGCCAGCAGCCCGGCTTGGGCGGGGAGCTCTGGGGCCAACGTCCTGACTTTC.

Written as DNA, the CDR3 is TGTGCCAGCACGGACAGGGAGATGGTAACTGAAGCTTTCTTT. It is translated as CASTDREMVTEAFF. The rearrangement uses TRBV11-3 and TRBJ1-1; 8 nucleotides align to TRBD1. The CDR3 is 14 amino acids. Germline lookup yields CDR1 SGHNT and CDR2 YENEEA. Trimming cost V 7 bases and J 5 bases; bases outside gene matches: 9.

The count of this clone is one. The chain has TRBV4-2 and TRBJ1-1; possible D gene TRBD1, 5 bases. Germline values: CDR1 LGHNA, CDR2 YNFKEQ. Between the trimmed V and J ends, which lost 11 bases and 0 bases, there was a span of 22 bases. The CDR3 has 16 amino acids. The CDR3 region is CASVSQGSAVNTEAFF. Here the CDR3 DNA reads TGTGCCTCCGTATCGCAGGGATCCGCGGTGAACACTGAAGCTTTCTTT.

The chain links TRBV6-6 to TRBJ2-7; the D gene is possibly TRBD2 (6 bases). CDR3 length equals 14 residues. V was shortened by 7 bases and J by 3 bases, with 16 bases between the two germline ends. Germline CDR1 MNHNY, CDR2 SVGAGI (reference sequence). CDR3: CASTLNGGIYEQYF. The CDR3 nucleotides are TGTGCCAGCACCCTTAATGGCGGGATCTACGAGCAGTACTTC.

The chain links TRBV4-3 to TRBJ2-7; 14 bases align to TRBD2. J gave up 3 bases and V 0 bases, and 13 bases lay outside the gene matches. CDR3 length: 20 amino acids. Per germline, CDR1 LGHNA and CDR2 YSLEER. The CDR3 nucleotides are TGCGCCAGCAGCCAAGATCATTGGGAACCGGGACTAGCGGGGGTCTACGAGCAGTACTTC. Translation gives CASSQDHWEPGLAGVYEQYF.

The chain uses TRBV5-1 and TRBJ2-5; a weak D match, TRBD2 (6 bases). The CDR3 has 14 residues. Germline values: CDR1 SGHRS, CDR2 YFSETQ. The V end was cut by 7 bases, the J end by 1 base, with 14 bases between. This chain's CDR3 is CASRAGLTQETQYF. CDR3 in DNA: TGCGCCAGCCGGGCGGGGCTCACCCAAGAGACCCAGTACTTC.

This chain connects TRBV13 to TRBJ2-2; D unclear. The V gene lost 5 bases and the J gene lost 6 bases, with 13 bases spanning the gap. Germline lookup yields CDR1 PRHDT and CDR2 FYEKMQ (reference sequence). The CDR3 contains 14 residues. Here the CDR3 reads CASSPYYTSGELFF. The CDR3 nucleotides are TGTGCCAGCAGCCCATACTACACCTCCGGGGAGCTGTTTTTT.

V usage is TRBV15 and J usage is TRBJ2-5; 12 nucleotides line up with TRBD2. The CDR3 is made up of 16 amino acids. Trimming took 1 base from V and 5 from J; bases not matched to a gene: 5. Germline V gene sequence: CDR1 LNHNV, CDR2 YYDKDF (reference sequence). CDR3 residues: CATSRGLAGEGETQYF. The CDR3, as DNA: TGTGCCACCAGCAGAGGACTAGCGGGAGAGGGGGAGACCCAGTACTTC.

The CDR3 is CAITSDRTSYEQYF. The CDR3 bases are TGTGCCATCACCTCAGACAGGACCTCCTACGAGCAGTACTTC. V and J are TRBV10-3 and TRBJ2-7, with D perhaps matching TRBD1 (6 bases). CDR3 length: 14 residues. Germline CDR1 reads ENHRY; CDR2 reads SYGVKD. Trimming removed 7 bases from V and 0 bases from J, with 13 bases in between.

Of note for this clone: At one of its ends the junction is not consistent with the germline gene, which may arise from a read error. The chain recombines TRBV29-1 with TRBJ1-2; D gene uncertain. This CDR3 region has 10 residues. CDR1 SQVTM and CDR2 ANQGSEA come from the germline V gene. In DNA, the CDR3 is TGCAGCGTTCCACTTTATGAGGGAAGCTTC. Amino acids: CSVPLYEGSF.

The V gene is TRBV19, the J gene TRBJ2-1, with TRBD2 identical over 9 bases. The CDR3 runs to 15 residues. With V trimmed by 5 bases and J by 9 bases, 11 bases remained unmatched. CDR1 is LNHDA and CDR2 is SQIVND in the germline V gene (reference sequence). CDR3: CASSVTSGPIGEQFF. In nucleotides, the CDR3 is TGTGCCAGTAGTGTAACTAGCGGGCCCATTGGTGAGCAGTTCTTC.

A note on this clone: The junction differs from germline at one of its ends, possibly a read error. The rearrangement uses TRBV7-9 and TRBJ2-5, with a weak D call TRBD1 (6 bases). The CDR3 consists of 17 residues. The germline V gene has CDR1 SEHNR and CDR2 FQNEAQ (reference sequence). CDR3 sequence reads: CSSSYNGGRGGQETQYF. CDR3 sequence (DNA): TGTTCCAGCAGCTATAACGGCGGCAGGGGTGGGCAAGAGACCCAGTACTTC.

The chain employs TRBV19 and TRBJ2-1, with a possible D match to TRBD2 (5 bases). V lost 3 bases to trimming and J lost 8 bases, with 17 bases between them. This CDR3 region has 15 residues. Per germline, CDR1 LNHDA and CDR2 SQIVND (reference sequence). The CDR3 nucleotides are TGTGCCAGTAGTATTAGAGTCGGGCTAGCAGATGAGCAGTTCTTC. Translated: CASSIRVGLADEQFF.

The chain carries TRBV9 and TRBJ2-5, with TRBD2 as a possible D gene (6 bases). Germline loops: CDR1 SGDLS, CDR2 YYNGEE. CDR3 length equals 14 residues. Trimming took 4 bases from V and 11 from J, leaving 21 bases between them. The CDR3 region has the DNA TGTGCCAGCAGCCCCCGGGACTGGGAAAGGGAGCAGTACTTC. This codes for CASSPRDWEREQYF. The entire variable domain, with the rest obtained from reference TRBV9 and TRBJ2-5, is as follows: DSGVTQTPKHLITATGQRVTLRCSPRSGDLSVYWYQQSLDQGLQFLIQYYNGEERAKGNILERFSAQQFPDLHSELNLSSLELGDSALYFCASSPRDWEREQYFGPGTRLLVL.

The chain is built from TRBV2 and TRBJ2-7; 9 bases fit TRBD2. Germline CDR1 reads SNHLY; CDR2 reads FYNNEI. With V trimmed by 10 bases and J by 4 bases, 11 bases remained unmatched. This CDR3 is built from 14 residues. The DNA of the CDR3 is TGTGCCACCTCGTTAGCGGGAGAGGATTACGAGCAGTACTTC. Amino acids: CATSLAGEDYEQYF.

V gene TRBV7-8 combines with J gene TRBJ1-6; weak D call: TRBD1 (6 bases). The length of the CDR3 is 16 residues. Germline loops: CDR1 SGHVS, CDR2 FQNEAQ. Trimming shortened V by 1 base and J by 7 bases, and 14 bases separated the two germline ends. Here the CDR3 reads CASSLDLGGRNSPLHF. CDR3 nucleotide sequence: TGTGCCAGCAGCTTAGATTTAGGGGGTAGAAATTCACCCCTCCACTTT.

This clone has a single count. The rearrangement links TRBV6-6 to TRBJ2-7, with D maybe TRBD1 (5 bases). There are 14 residues in the CDR3. The V gene lost 0 bases and the J gene lost 2 bases, with 8 bases spanning the gap. Germline V gives CDR1 MNHNY, CDR2 SVGAGI (reference sequence). The CDR3 sequence: CASSYSDTAYEQYF. In DNA, the CDR3 is TGTGCCAGCAGTTACTCGGACACTGCCTACGAGCAGTACTTC.